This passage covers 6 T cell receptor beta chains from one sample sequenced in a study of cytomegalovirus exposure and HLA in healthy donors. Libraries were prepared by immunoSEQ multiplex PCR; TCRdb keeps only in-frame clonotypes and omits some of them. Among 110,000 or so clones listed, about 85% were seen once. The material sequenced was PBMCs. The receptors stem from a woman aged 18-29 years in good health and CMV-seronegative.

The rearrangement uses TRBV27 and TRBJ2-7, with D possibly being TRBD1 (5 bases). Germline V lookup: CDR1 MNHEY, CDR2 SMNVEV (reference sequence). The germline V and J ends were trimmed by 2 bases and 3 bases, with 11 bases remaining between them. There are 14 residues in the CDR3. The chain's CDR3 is CASSLGARLYEQYF. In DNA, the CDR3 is TGTGCCAGCAGTTTAGGGGCGAGACTCTACGAGCAGTACTTC.

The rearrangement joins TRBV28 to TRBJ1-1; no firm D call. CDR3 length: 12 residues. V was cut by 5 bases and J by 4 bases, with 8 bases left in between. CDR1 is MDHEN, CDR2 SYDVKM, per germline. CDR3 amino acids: CASSPLSTEAFF. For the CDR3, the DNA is TGTGCCAGCAGTCCCCTCTCCACTGAAGCTTTCTTT.

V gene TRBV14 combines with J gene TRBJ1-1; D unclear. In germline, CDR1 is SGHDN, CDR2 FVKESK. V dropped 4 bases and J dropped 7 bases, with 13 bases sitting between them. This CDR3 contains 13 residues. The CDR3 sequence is CASSPLVTGEAFF. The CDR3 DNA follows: TGTGCCAGCAGCCCATTAGTAACTGGTGAAGCTTTCTTT. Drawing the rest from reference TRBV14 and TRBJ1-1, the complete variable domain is EAGVTQFPSHSVIEKGQTVTLRCDPISGHDNLYWYRRVMGKEIKFLLHFVKESKQDESGMPNNRFLAERTGGTYSTLKVQPAELEDSGVYFCASSPLVTGEAFFGQGTRLTVV.

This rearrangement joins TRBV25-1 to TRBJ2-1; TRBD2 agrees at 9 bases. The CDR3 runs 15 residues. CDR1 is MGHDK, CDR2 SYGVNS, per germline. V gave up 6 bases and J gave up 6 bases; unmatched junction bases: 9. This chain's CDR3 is CASSPGGGGPNEQFF. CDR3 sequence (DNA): TGTGCCAGCAGCCCCGGCGGGGGGGGTCCCAATGAGCAGTTCTTC.

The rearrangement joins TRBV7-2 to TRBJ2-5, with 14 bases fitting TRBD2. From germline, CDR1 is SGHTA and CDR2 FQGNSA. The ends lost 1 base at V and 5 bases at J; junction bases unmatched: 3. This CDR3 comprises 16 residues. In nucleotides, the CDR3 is TGTGCCAGCAGCTTAGGACTAGCGGGGGGGCGTGAGACCCAGTACTTC. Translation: CASSLGLAGGRETQYF.

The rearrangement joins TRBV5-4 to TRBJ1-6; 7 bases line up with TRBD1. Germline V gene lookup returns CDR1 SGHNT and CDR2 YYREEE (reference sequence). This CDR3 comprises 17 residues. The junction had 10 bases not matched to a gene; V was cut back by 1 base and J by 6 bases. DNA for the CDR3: TGTGCCAGCAGCTTGAGTCCCCCGGCAGGGGGTAATTCACCCCTCCACTTT. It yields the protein CASSLSPPAGGNSPLHF.